This T cell receptor beta chain came from a study of CD8+ T cells in alopecia areata. Following extraction, RNA underwent reverse transcription to cDNA, which served as the sequencing template. The data were produced by immunoSEQ multiplex PCR, yet TCRdb's version contains in-frame clones alone and is incomplete. The table lists 120,000 to 150,000 clones, around 86% of them singletons. The treatment is: oral pan-JAK inhibitor, 5-10 mg twice daily. The sequencing used CD8+ T cells sorted from blood, collected at week 4, from a patient treated with tofacitinib. The sequence was collected from a human donor with alopecia areata.

As DNA, the CDR3 is TGTGCCAGCAGTTCCATACCGGGACTAGCTTACGAGCAGTACTTC. Its translation is CASSSIPGLAYEQYF. This chain uses TRBV6-5 with TRBJ2-7; 9 nucleotides align to TRBD2. Germline values: CDR1 MNHEY, CDR2 SVGAGI. Losses at the gene ends were 4 bases for V and 4 bases for J; bases not matched to a gene: 8. The CDR3 is 15 residues long.